This TCR beta chain derives from a study of blood T cell repertoires in COVID-19. Whole-study context: From the United States, Italy and Spain came samples of acute and convalescent COVID-19. T cells, B-cell-depleted T cells, or PBMCs supplied cDNA or gDNA.

The CDR3 covers 15 residues. Per germline, CDR1 LGHNA and CDR2 YNFKEQ. Trimming cost V 1 base and J 2 bases; bases outside gene matches: 2. Original data processing: Nucleated cell counts were estimated from reference gene primer amplification. Repertoires were generated with immunoSEQ multiplex PCR, while TCRdb's copy carries only in-frame clones and drops some. The D gene and trimming were derived from the DNA, and the V and J assignments and clone size from that table. The data hold under 300,000 clones, with around 81% observed a single time. This clone was seen a single time. The chain employs TRBV4-2 and TRBJ2-5; 9 bases agree with TRBD1. The sequenced sample consisted of peripheral blood. The receptor was derived from a woman aged 55-69 years with active or convalescent COVID-19. CDR3 residues: CASSQVGTGQETQYF. DNA of the CDR3: TGTGCCAGCAGCCAAGTTGGGACAGGGCAAGAGACCCAGTACTTC.